This T cell receptor beta chain was captured by sequencing in a study of cytomegalovirus exposure and HLA in healthy donors (dated by TCRdb to between 2016 and 2019). Background on the whole study: An earlier analysis of 587 of the donors reported roughly 300 Gb of sequence data and 95 million to 130 million unique TCR beta sequences obtained from around 190 million T cells. An early release that covered 500 to 800 HLA-typed donors contained approximately 300 gigabases of sequencing data and 75 million to 100 million unique TCR sequences. Of the roughly 400 genotyped donors, approximately 83% fell in the genetic ancestry cluster associated with self-reported Caucasian donors. The aim of the study was to test whether cataloging public T cell receptors could identify signatures of past pathogen exposure. The study profiled the T cell repertoires of hundreds of subjects by immunosequencing and related them to cytomegalovirus serostatus. Along with the 666-subject first cohort, a separate validation cohort of more than 90 different subjects was used. The study combined high-throughput TCR immunosequencing, statistical association of individual TCRs with disease status, and machine learning to predict cytomegalovirus infection status. A later analysis re-examined previously published TCR beta repertoires from hundreds of donors and added high-resolution HLA genotyping to investigate patterns of TCR occurrence. In the later analysis, no new phenotypic data were used to find candidate immune exposures; instead, reliance was placed on TCR beta sequences and their occurrence across donors. An earlier analysis of around 580 of the donors used high-throughput TCR beta sequencing to judge whether each TCR beta V gene segment behaved as functional or pseudogenic. Alongside the repertoire data, information on donor age, sex, ethnicity and CMV serostatus was compiled. Genome-wide SNP genotypes for about 60% of the 666 donors were used in a later genetic analysis, which treated that subset as a discovery cohort. All discovery cohort repertoires had been generated using a single sequencing platform. Class I and class II HLA loci were covered by the typing at four-digit resolution. The number of typed donors differed by locus: about 629-630 for A, B, C, DRB1 and DQB1; some 540 for DQA1; some 590 for DPA1; and some 430 for DPB1. Roughly five DR-DQ haplotypes were handled as single units for association and clustering because linkage in the cohort was strong. On average, roughly 250,000 unique TCR beta nucleotide sequences were sequenced per donor among several hundred genotyped donors of the cohort, with about 17% of those sequences being non-productive.

Remarks on this clone: The specificity of this receptor is unknown. No qualities accompany the bases; no much larger clone lies one base away.

Library creation used the immunoSEQ multiplex PCR assay. For the multiplex PCR, a mixture combining 60 forward primers for TCR Vbeta segments and 13 reverse primers for TCR Jbeta segments was used. A multiplex PCR assay on genomic DNA amplified the CDR3 region of rearranged TCR beta genes. On the Illumina HiSeq System, the amplified TCR beta libraries were sequenced as 87-base-pair reads. In the source study's methods: A later analysis tallied tens of millions of unique TCR beta chains across the 600 to 700 repertoires, and around 12 million of those chains were shared by two or more donors. Raw reads were error-corrected and collapsed into unique sequences by a nearest-neighbor algorithm in which closely related sequences were merged to remove PCR and sequencing errors. CDR3 sequences were aligned to IMGT reference sequences to assign V, D and J gene segments. For a sequence to be retained, a match of at least six nucleotides to both a V gene segment and a J gene segment was required. Rearrangements were classified as productive when the CDR3 lacked stop codons and remained in frame with V and J, and all other rearrangements were classified as non-productive. CDR3 was defined according to IMGT convention as the region running from the second conserved V-encoded cysteine to the conserved J-encoded phenylalanine. The earlier analysis of 587 of the donors excluded sequences that lacked an unambiguous match to a single V gene segment. In an earlier analysis of approximately 560 of the donors, a V segment was called functional when productive rearrangements were above 56.7%, and segregating when the standard deviation between donors exceeded 5%. To diagnose cytomegalovirus status from the catalog of TCR beta chain sequences, a statistical classification framework was built. In a later analysis, TCR nucleotide sequences were compared against IMGT/GENE-DB human TR gene sequences so that V and J genes could be assigned. The TCRdist pipeline was used in a later analysis to assign CDR3 sequences and most-parsimonious VDJ recombination scenarios. In a later analysis, every TCR beta chain was defined by the combination of its CDR3 amino acid sequence and its V-gene family, and reads without a unique V-gene family were dropped. In a later analysis, fewer than 600 highly shared, low-generation-probability nucleotide sequences were removed to address suspected cross-contamination and a sequencing artifact. A later analysis calculated a clonal expansion index for each public chain from normalized within-repertoire ranks of inferred template counts. In a later analysis, generation probabilities were computed using a VDJ recombination model fitted to out-of-frame rearrangements, and the results were checked against IGoR. A later analysis scored TCR-TCR, TCR-HLA and TCR-CMV co-occurrence with hypergeometric tests, applying a repertoire-size bias correction to TCR pairs. A later analysis estimated false discovery rates by permuting HLA or CMV assignments 20 times. In a later analysis, co-occurring TCRs were grouped using DBSCAN, with TCRdist sequence similarity added in when clustering inside HLA-allele-positive subsets. Co-occurrence clustering excluded repertoires with fewer than 30,000 or more than 120,000 public chains, plus five with anomalous nucleotide sharing. The clones in this table, taken by TCRdb from immuneACCESS, are in-frame only. Not every clone is retained; where verified, under half of the shortfall comes from an unresolved V gene, and the cause of the rest is unknown. V and J calls and clone size are given by that table; D and trimming were obtained from the DNA. Here the sample has about 200,000 clones; about 13% occur a single time. The ten largest clones take up over 6.5% of the sample.

The paper's findings and limits, for the study overall: In a later analysis, several top co-occurrence clusters were reported to appear linked to parvovirus B19, influenza, CMV and Epstein-Barr virus. Cytomegalovirus status was reported to be diagnosed by the classifier with high specificity and sensitivity in both the original and validation cohorts. A further reported finding was that TCR beta sequences accurately predicted the HLA-A and HLA-B alleles for most subjects in the first cohort. Roughly uniform sequencing depth across donors was assumed in presence/absence analyses, although this assumption may not hold. In a later analysis, the rate of TCR association differed among HLA loci, with DRB1 alleles having the most associated TCRs and HLA-C alleles having the fewest. The sequencing pipeline was judged likely to have produced a cluster of highly shared sequence variants as a technical artifact. The only immune exposure information available for the cohort was CMV serostatus. The authors suggested that the approach could potentially be extended to other disease states and immunological phenotypes. In a later analysis, HLA-associated TCR beta chains were found to be more clonally expanded and to have lower generation probabilities than equally common non-associated chains. Most TCR sequences were observed very rarely across donors, whereas some public TCRs were present in many individuals. In vitro tests confirmed that a few of the cytomegalovirus-associated TCR beta chains recognize cytomegalovirus antigens. HLA typing was unavailable for some donors at each locus, so association tests used only the typed subset. The cohort was sequenced for TCR beta chains only, and without alpha or paired-chain data the features that could be detected were limited. Compared with the approximately 600-donor mean, donors in an Asian-associated ancestry cluster had fewer N-insertions in productive TCRs, according to a later genetic analysis. Because counts were too low, about 15 rarely observed V segments, including chromosome 9 orphons, were left out of the earlier analysis of roughly 600 of the donors. When HLA alleles, especially DR and DQ, strongly co-occurred, TCR associations were difficult to assign to individual alleles. Linkage disequilibrium might explain the correlated functional status among segregating V segments, but an unknown experimental factor could not be excluded. The study gave a list of 150 to 200 TCR beta chains associated with cytomegalovirus. According to a later analysis, most CMV-associated TCR beta chains appeared to be HLA-restricted, and the HLA associations seemed to be driven largely by CMV exposure. A later analysis associated some 17,000 TCR beta sequences with specific HLA alleles at a false discovery rate of 0.05. In a later genetic analysis, a missense DCLRE1C variant was associated with V-gene and J-gene trimming of TCR beta chains, and the association was replicated in an independent cohort. An earlier analysis of some 590 of the donors showed that most TCR beta V segments appeared in productive rearrangements either about 87% or about 30% of the time, which broadly matched IMGT annotations.

The cohort consisted of some 730 healthy bone marrow donors. Cohort members were all nominally healthy when sampled, although unrecorded immune exposures were likely present. The donor was CMV seropositive and was included in the group of almost 300 seropositive cohort members. A peripheral blood sample was collected from each donor, and TCR beta sequencing was performed on peripheral blood mononuclear cells. The Qiagen DNeasy Blood Extraction Kit was used to extract genomic DNA from the blood cell samples. The sample was PBMCs. This clonotype was obtained from a man aged 45-65 years in good health and CMV-seropositive.

The CDR3 loop reads CASRPVRNTEAFF. The sequence in DNA is TGTGCCAGCAGGCCGGTTCGGAACACTGAAGCTTTCTTT. Recombination connected TRBV6-1 to TRBJ1-1; no D segment can be confidently identified. V is reduced by 6 bases and J by 1 base, leaving a spacing of 9 bases between them. According to the germline V gene, CDR1 reads MNHNS and CDR2 reads SASEGT. The CDR3 contains 13 residues, cysteine and phenylalanine counted. The kept DNA is CDR3 alone, 39 bases in frame from the first base.